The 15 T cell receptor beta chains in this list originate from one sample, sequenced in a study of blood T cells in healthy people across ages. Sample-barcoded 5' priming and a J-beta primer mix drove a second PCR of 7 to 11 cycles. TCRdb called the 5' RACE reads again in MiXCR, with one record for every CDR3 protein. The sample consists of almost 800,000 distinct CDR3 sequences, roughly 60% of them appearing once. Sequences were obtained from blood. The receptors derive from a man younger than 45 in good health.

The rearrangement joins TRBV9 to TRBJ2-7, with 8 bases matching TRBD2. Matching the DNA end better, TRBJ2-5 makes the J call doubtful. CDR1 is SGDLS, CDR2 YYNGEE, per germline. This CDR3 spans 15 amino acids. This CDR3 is CASSVTSAALETQYF. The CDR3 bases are TGTGCCAGCAGCGTGACTAGCGCGGCTTTGGAGACCCAGTACTTC.

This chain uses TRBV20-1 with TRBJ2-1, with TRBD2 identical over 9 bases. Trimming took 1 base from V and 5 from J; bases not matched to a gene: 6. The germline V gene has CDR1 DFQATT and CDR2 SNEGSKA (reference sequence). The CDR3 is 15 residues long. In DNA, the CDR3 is TGCAGTGCTAGAGGCTCCCGCGGGAGGGACAATGAGCAGTTCTTC. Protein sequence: CSARGSRGRDNEQFF.

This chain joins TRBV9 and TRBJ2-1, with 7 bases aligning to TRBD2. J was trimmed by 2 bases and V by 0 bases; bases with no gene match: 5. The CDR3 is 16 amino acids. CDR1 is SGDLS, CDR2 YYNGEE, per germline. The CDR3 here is CASSVGGRGTYNEQFF. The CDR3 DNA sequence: TGTGCCAGCAGCGTAGGTGGGCGGGGGACCTACAATGAGCAGTTCTTC.

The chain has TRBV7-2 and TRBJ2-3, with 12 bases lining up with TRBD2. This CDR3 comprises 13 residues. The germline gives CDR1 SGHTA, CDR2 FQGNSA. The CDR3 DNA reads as TGTGCTAACGGACTAGCGGGATGGGATACGCAGTATTTT. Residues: CANGLAGWDTQYF.

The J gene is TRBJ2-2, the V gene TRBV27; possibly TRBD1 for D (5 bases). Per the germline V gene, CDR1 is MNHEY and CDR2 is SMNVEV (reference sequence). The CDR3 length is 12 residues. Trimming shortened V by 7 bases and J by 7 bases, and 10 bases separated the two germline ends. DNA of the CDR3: TGTGCCAGCACCTTTAGGGGCGGGGAGCTGTTTTTT. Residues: CASTFRGGELFF.

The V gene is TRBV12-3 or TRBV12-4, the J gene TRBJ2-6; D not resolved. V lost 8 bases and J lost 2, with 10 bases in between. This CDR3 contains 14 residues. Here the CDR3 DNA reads TGTGCCAGCCACTCTGCGCCTGGGGCCAACGTCCTGACTTTC. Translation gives CASHSAPGANVLTF.

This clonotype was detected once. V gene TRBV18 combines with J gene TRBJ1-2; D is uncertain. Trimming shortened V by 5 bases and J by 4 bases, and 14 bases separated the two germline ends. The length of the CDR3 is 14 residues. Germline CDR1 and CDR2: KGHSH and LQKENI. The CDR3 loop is CASSTLLAGYGYTF. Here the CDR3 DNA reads TGTGCCAGCTCAACTCTATTGGCAGGCTATGGCTACACCTTC.

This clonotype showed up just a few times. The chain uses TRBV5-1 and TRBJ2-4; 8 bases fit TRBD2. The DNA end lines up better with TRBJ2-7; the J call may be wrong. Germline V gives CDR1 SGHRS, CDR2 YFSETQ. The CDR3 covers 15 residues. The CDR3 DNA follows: TGCGCCAGCAGTATCGCCACCGGGGGGGTCAACGAGCAGTACTTC. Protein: CASSIATGGVNEQYF.

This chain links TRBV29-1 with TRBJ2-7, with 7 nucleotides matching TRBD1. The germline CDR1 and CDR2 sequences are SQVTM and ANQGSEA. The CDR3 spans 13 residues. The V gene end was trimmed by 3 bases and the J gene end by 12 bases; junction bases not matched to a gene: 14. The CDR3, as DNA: TGCAGCGTTGAGACTCCAGGGACAGAGACCCGGTACTTC. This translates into CSVETPGTETRYF.

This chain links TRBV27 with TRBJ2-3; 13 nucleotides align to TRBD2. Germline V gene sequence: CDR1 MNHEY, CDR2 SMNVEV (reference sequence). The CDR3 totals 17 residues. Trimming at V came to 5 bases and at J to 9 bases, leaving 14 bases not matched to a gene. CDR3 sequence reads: CASSGGGTSGGANTQYF. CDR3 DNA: TGTGCCAGCAGTGGGGGGGGCACTAGCGGGGGGGCCAACACGCAGTATTTT.

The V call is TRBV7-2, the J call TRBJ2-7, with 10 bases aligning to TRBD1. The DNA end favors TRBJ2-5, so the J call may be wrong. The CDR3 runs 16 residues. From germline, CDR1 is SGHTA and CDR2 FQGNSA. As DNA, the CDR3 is TGTGCCAGCAGCCCTGACAGGGGGCAGGTCGGTGTGACCCAGTACTTC. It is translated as CASSPDRGQVGVTQYF.

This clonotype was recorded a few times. The CDR3 DNA reads TGCAGTGCTGCAGGACTGTTGACCGGGGAGCTGTTTTTT. It translates to CSAAGLLTGELFF. This rearrangement joins TRBV20-1 to TRBJ2-2, with D possibly matching TRBD2 (5 bases). Between the trimmed V and J ends, which lost 5 bases and 5 bases, there was a span of 12 bases. Germline-derived CDR1 and CDR2 are DFQATT and SNEGSKA (reference sequence). The CDR3 is made up of 13 amino acids.

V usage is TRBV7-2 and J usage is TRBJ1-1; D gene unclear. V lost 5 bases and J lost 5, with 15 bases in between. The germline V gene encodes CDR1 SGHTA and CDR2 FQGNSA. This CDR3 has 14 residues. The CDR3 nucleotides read TGTGCCAGCAGCGCCCGGGGTGTGGGGACTGAAGCTTTCTTT. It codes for CASSARGVGTEAFF.

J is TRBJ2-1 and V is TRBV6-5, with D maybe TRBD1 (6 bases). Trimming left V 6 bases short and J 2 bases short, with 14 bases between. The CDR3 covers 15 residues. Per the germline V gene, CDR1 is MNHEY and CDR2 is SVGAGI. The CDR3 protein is CASRNTGLPYNEQFF. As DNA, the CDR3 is TGTGCCAGCAGGAACACAGGGTTACCCTACAATGAGCAGTTCTTC.

As DNA, the CDR3 is TGTGCCAGCAGCTTAACGAGGGTGCGGGCTAGACGAAGTGGAAACGAGCAGTACTTC. Translation gives CASSLTRVRARRSGNEQYF. The rearrangement links TRBV7-3 to TRBJ2-7; D is possibly TRBD2 (5 bases). Germline V gene lookup returns CDR1 SGHTA and CDR2 FQGTGA. The germline V and J ends were trimmed by 0 bases and 5 bases, with 26 bases remaining between them. The CDR3 runs 19 residues.